The T cell receptor (beta chain) described here comes from a study of CD8+ T cells in alopecia areata. Details on this clone: Its target is unknown.

The length of the CDR3 is 16 residues. Germline assignment: CDR1 SEHNR and CDR2 FQNEAQ (reference sequence). V trimming: 6 bases; J trimming: 3 bases; junction bases outside the gene matches: 13. Treatment meaning: oral pan-JAK inhibitor, 5-10 mg twice daily. Lesional scalp punch biopsies and peripheral blood came from alopecia areata patients. Isolated RNA was reverse transcribed into cDNA used as the sequencing template. Only in-frame clones appear in the TCRdb table, and some are missing; sequencing was by immunoSEQ multiplex PCR. The table records 190,000 or so clones, roughly three fifths of them present only once. Findings and caveats of the study: Tofacitinib yielded significantly lower scalp clonality and fewer expanded CD8+ clones among the top 100. Lesional scalp displayed greater clonality than normal scalp, most notably in alopecia totalis/universalis. Scalp sequencing also captures normal skin's resident alphabeta T cells.

Sequences were derived from CD8+ T cells sorted from blood, sampled at week 24, from a patient treated with tofacitinib. The chain uses TRBV7-9 and TRBJ1-2; 7 nucleotides agree with TRBD1. The sequence was obtained from a human donor with alopecia areata. Here the CDR3 reads CASRPILGQPHYGYTF. CDR3 in DNA: TGTGCCAGCAGGCCAATTCTGGGACAGCCCCACTATGGCTACACCTTC.